Listed below are T cell receptor beta chains from one sample, sequenced in a study of human T cells and chemical hapten exposure. MiXCR, run by TCRdb on the RACE reads, gives a single entry per CDR3 protein. Of approximately 71,000 distinct CDR3 sequences in the sample, 11% were seen once. Sample: whole blood, taken in connection with sensitization to the hapten diphenylcyclopropenone (DPC). Source of these receptors: a woman in her forties or fifties with alopecia areata. Some clones in this sample may be carry-over from other donors' samples. The CDR3 runs from the conserved cysteine through the conserved F or W. D genes are given only for firm matches. Only some rows state a clone size, as once, few, many or a class for expanded clones.

clone size: .
D gene: .
V gene: TRBV28
J gene: TRBJ1-6
CDR3 DNA: TGTGCCAGCAGCTCCCGGGGATCCGATAATTCACCCCTCCACTTT
CDR3 protein: CASSSRGSDNSPLHF

clone size: few
D gene: TRBD2
V gene: TRBV28
J gene: TRBJ2-3
CDR3 DNA: TGTGCCAGCATGGTCGGGGCTAGCGGGAGGGTGGCGGATACGCAGTATTTT
CDR3 protein: CASMVGASGRVADTQYF

clone size: few
D gene: TRBD2
V gene: TRBV7-8
J gene: TRBJ2-5
CDR3 DNA: TGTGCCAGCAGCTTAGCCAGACTAGCGGGGGTTCGAGAGACCCAGTACTTC
CDR3 protein: CASSLARLAGVRETQYF

clone size: .
D gene: .
V gene: TRBV27
J gene: TRBJ1-1
CDR3 DNA: TGTGCCAGCAGGTTGGTGGGAGGGGACACTGAAGCTTTCTTT
CDR3 protein: CASRLVGGDTEAFF

clone size: many
D gene: .
V gene: TRBV11-2
J gene: TRBJ1-1
CDR3 DNA: TGTGCCAGCAGCTTTCGCAGGGCGGAACAAGCTGAAGCTTTCTTT
CDR3 protein: CASSFRRAEQAEAFF

clone size: many
D gene: .
V gene: TRBV7-6
J gene: TRBJ2-2
CDR3 DNA: TGTGCCAGCAGCTTAGCCGTTTATGGCGGCGGGGAGCTGTTTTTT
CDR3 protein: CASSLAVYGGGELFF

clone size: many
D gene: TRBD2
V gene: TRBV24-1
J gene: TRBJ2-1
CDR3 DNA: TGTGCCACCAGCCCCGGGACTAGCGGGAGGGTTGAGCAGTTCTTC
CDR3 protein: CATSPGTSGRVEQFF

clone size: .
D gene: .
V gene: TRBV5-1
J gene: TRBJ2-7
CDR3 DNA: TGCGCCAGCAGCTTCGGCACATCAACGGGCTACGAGCAGTACTTC
CDR3 protein: CASSFGTSTGYEQYF

clone size: many
D gene: .
V gene: TRBV19
J gene: TRBJ1-2
CDR3 DNA: TGTGCCAGTAGCCCCCTGGGGGCGGGGGACTATGGCTACACCTTC
CDR3 protein: CASSPLGAGDYGYTF

clone size: few
D gene: .
V gene: TRBV28
J gene: TRBJ2-7
CDR3 DNA: TGTGCCAGCACCAGGGACTCCTCCTACGAGCAGTACTTC
CDR3 protein: CASTRDSSYEQYF

clone size: many
D gene: TRBD2
V gene: TRBV6-5
J gene: TRBJ2-3
CDR3 DNA: TGTGCCAGCAGTTACTCTAGCGGGAGTTCCCCAAGCACAGATACGCAGTATTTT
CDR3 protein: CASSYSSGSSPSTDTQYF

clone size: few
D gene: .
V gene: TRBV7-2
J gene: TRBJ1-2
CDR3 DNA: TGTGCCAGCAGCTTATATCTTTATGGCTACACCTTC
CDR3 protein: CASSLYLYGYTF

clone size: .
D gene: .
V gene: TRBV2
J gene: TRBJ2-2
CDR3 DNA: TGTGCCACCAGCAACACGAACACCGGGGAGCTGTTTTTT
CDR3 protein: CATSNTNTGELFF

clone size: .
D gene: .
V gene: TRBV29-1
J gene: TRBJ1-1
CDR3 DNA: TGCAGCGTTGCATTTGGACAGCCGAACACTGAAGCTTTCTTT
CDR3 protein: CSVAFGQPNTEAFF

clone size: .
D gene: .
V gene: TRBV2
J gene: TRBJ1-6
CDR3 DNA: TGTGCCAGTGGTTACAGGAATTCACCCCTCCACTTT
CDR3 protein: CASGYRNSPLHF

clone size: .
D gene: .
V gene: TRBV7-8
J gene: TRBJ2-3
CDR3 DNA: TGTGCCAGCAGCCCCTCCGGATTGGTTCCCACAGATACGCAGTATTTT
CDR3 protein: CASSPSGLVPTDTQYF

clone size: many
D gene: TRBD1
V gene: TRBV10-3
J gene: TRBJ2-7
CDR3 DNA: TGTGCCATCAGTGAGGCCCAGGGGGCTAGGGTCGAGCAGTACTTC
CDR3 protein: CAISEAQGARVEQYF

clone size: .
D gene: .
V gene: TRBV7-9
J gene: TRBJ2-7
CDR3 DNA: TGTGCCAGCAGCTTAGACCTCCCCGCCTACGAGCAGTACTTC
CDR3 protein: CASSLDLPAYEQYF

clone size: many
D gene: .
V gene: TRBV7-9
J gene: TRBJ2-2
CDR3 DNA: TGTGCCAGCAGCGTATGGGGCTCTTCAGCCGGGGAGCTGTTTTTT
CDR3 protein: CASSVWGSSAGELFF

clone size: .
D gene: TRBD2
V gene: TRBV18
J gene: TRBJ2-1
CDR3 DNA: TGTGCCAGCTCACCACTCAGGACTAGCGGATCCTACAATGAGCAGTTCTTC
CDR3 protein: CASSPLRTSGSYNEQFF